This T cell receptor (beta chain) was sequenced in a study of blood T cell repertoires in COVID-19. This clone showed up just a few times. Clones were read by immunoSEQ multiplex PCR, and TCRdb kept only the in-frame ones, dropping some. Of under 250,000 clones in the sample, 70% to 90% were seen once. V lost 2 bases and J lost 7; bases outside the gene matches: 3. Germline values: CDR1 KGHSH, CDR2 LQKENI. The CDR3 is 15 amino acids. The chain is built from TRBV18 and TRBJ1-6, with TRBD1 matching over 9 bases. Material: peripheral blood. The TCR sequence derives from a woman aged 55-69 years with active or convalescent COVID-19. The CDR3, as DNA: TGTGCCAGCTCACCAGGACAGGGGATAAATTCACCCCTCCACTTT. Protein product: CASSPGQGINSPLHF.